The sequence of this T cell receptor (beta chain) was determined in a study of blood T cell repertoires in COVID-19. The wider study: COVID-19 samples, acute and convalescent, were from the United States, Italy and Spain. The analysed material was cDNA or gDNA that came from T cells, B-cell-depleted T cells, or PBMCs.

Enrolled through a virtual design, the participants were between roughly 18 and 95 years of age and came from under 30 US areas. All exposed participants met a person with COVID-19 within 2 weeks before entering the study. Method: immunoSEQ multiplex PCR; TCRdb's copy keeps in-frame clones and lacks some. The sample lists about 180,000 clones; approximately 80% were seen once. V was trimmed by 1 base and J by 1 base, leaving 14 bases between them. The CDR3 has 16 amino acids. Germline V gives CDR1 MNHEY, CDR2 SMNVEV (reference sequence). The J gene is TRBJ2-7, the V gene TRBV27, with D perhaps matching TRBD2 (6 bases). This sequence originates from a man in his sixties who had been exposed to COVID-19. Sequencing used PBMCs or T cells enriched from blood (not recorded which). In DNA form, the CDR3 reads TGTGCCAGCAGTTTATTGGGAGGCCATAGTTCCTACGAGCAGTACTTC. Protein product: CASSLLGGHSSYEQYF.